These 20 T cell receptor beta chains were sequenced from one sample in a study of T cell clonality in common variable immunodeficiency. Sequencing was performed with immunoSEQ multiplex PCR; in TCRdb, only in-frame clones are kept and a portion is missing. This repertoire holds about 81,000 clones, and none appear only once. Sequencing used peripheral blood mononuclear cells. The receptor set was obtained from a person between 18 and 70 years old in good health.

This clone was counted ten times or more. The junction and the germline gene differ at one end; a read error may be behind it. The missing CDR3 end, 3 residues past where the read stops, is filled in from the germline J gene. The chain is built from TRBV5-1 and TRBJ2-7, with 9 nucleotides matching TRBD2. The germline V gene encodes CDR1 SGHRS and CDR2 YFSETQ. CDR3 length: 14 residues. CDR3: CASQAGGYSHEQYF. The part of the CDR3 DNA that was read is TGCGCCAGCCAAGCGGGAGGCTACTCCCACGAG.

At least ten counts were recorded for this clone. Read sequence stops 3 residues before the CDR3 end, and the germline J gene provides the missing end. The chain couples TRBV5-4 to TRBJ2-3, with 8 positions matching TRBD2. V dropped 3 bases and J dropped 4; count of bases not matched to a gene: 10. CDR3 length: 16 residues. CDR1 SGHNT and CDR2 YYREEE come from the germline V gene (reference sequence). CDR3 residues: CASSSKSGSGADTQYF. The covered CDR3 bases are TGTGCCAGCAGCTCTAAAAGCGGGAGCGGTGCAGATACG.

In this sample, this clone turned up many times. CDR3 protein: CSVVHPPSSGTVSSYEQYF. The covered CDR3 bases are TGCAGCGTTGTTCACCCCCCCTCTAGCGGGACTGTGAGCTCCTACGAG. This chain uses TRBV29-1 with TRBJ2-7; TRBD2 matches at 9 bases. The read gets to within 3 residues of the CDR3 end, and the germline J gene fills in the rest. CDR1 SQVTM and CDR2 ANQGSEA come from the germline V gene. This CDR3 comprises 19 residues. V lost 4 bases and J lost 0; bases outside the gene matches: 19.

In its sample, this clone was seen many times. The read comes to an end 3 residues before the CDR3 does, leaving the germline J gene to fill in the end. The chain joins TRBV30 to TRBJ1-4, with D hard to call. The V gene lost 0 bases and the J gene lost 7 bases, with 21 bases spanning the gap. This CDR3 is 17 amino acids long. The germline gives CDR1 GTSNPN, CDR2 SVGIG (reference sequence). CDR3 in amino acids: CAWSVLHFSDTGEKLFF. The CDR3 DNA, read in part, is TGTGCCTGGAGTGTACTCCATTTCTCTGATACTGGTGAAAAA.

This clone was recorded many times. The germline gene is not matched at one end of the junction; a read error may be the cause. The DNA ends 3 residues before the CDR3 does, and the rest of the CDR3 is filled in from the germline J gene. The chain is built from TRBV7-7 and TRBJ2-1, with TRBD2 matching 9 bases. This CDR3 has 14 residues. In germline, CDR1 is SSHAT, CDR2 FNYEAQ (reference sequence). The part of the CDR3 DNA that was read is TGTGCTAGCAGCTGGCGACTAGCGGATAATGAG. Translation gives CASSWRLADNE. The whole CDR3 is CASSWRLADNEQFF.

This clone has at least ten counts. Sequencing ends 3 residues short of the CDR3 end; the germline J gene provides the rest. The gene calls are TRBV18 and TRBJ2-7, with TRBD1 matching 7 bases. Per the germline V gene, CDR1 is KGHSH and CDR2 is LQKENI. The CDR3 consists of 14 residues. Trimming cost V 3 bases and J 2 bases; bases outside gene matches: 4. CDR3 residues: CASSPRQGAYEQYF. The covered CDR3 bases are TGTGCCAGCTCACCTCGGCAGGGGGCCTACGAG.

This clone appeared many times. The missing CDR3 end, 3 residues past where the read stops, is filled in from the germline J gene. J is TRBJ2-1 and V is TRBV12-5, with TRBD1 matching 9 bases. The length of the CDR3 is 14 residues. V lost 5 bases to trimming and J lost 4 bases; unmatched junction nucleotides: 3. Germline loops: CDR1 LGHNT, CDR2 FRNRAP. This chain's CDR3 is CASGTGTGYNEQFF. CDR3 bases read: TGTGCTAGTGGTACCGGGACAGGGTACAATGAG. The variable domain in full, completed from reference TRBV12-5 and TRBJ2-1, reads DARVTQTPRHKVTEMGQEVTMRCQPILGHNTVFWYRQTMMQGLELLAYFRNRAPLDDSGMPKDRFSAEMPDATLATLKIQPSEPRDSAVYFCASGTGTGYNEQFFGPGTRLTVL.

This clone was seen repeatedly, ten times or more. The CDR3 extends 3 residues past the end of the read, so its final part is completed from the germline J gene. The J gene is TRBJ2-1, the V gene TRBV5-5; D uncertain. Between the trimmed V and J ends, which lost 8 bases and 5 bases, there was a span of 14 bases. Germline loops: CDR1 SGHKS, CDR2 YYEKEE (reference sequence). This CDR3 contains 13 residues. CDR3 DNA (partial): TGTGCCAGTCTCTCCGAACTGAACAATGAG. Its protein is CASLSELNNE. The entire CDR3 protein reads CASLSELNNEQFF. The full variable domain, rest sourced from reference TRBV5-5 and TRBJ2-1, is DAGVTQSPTHLIKTRGQQVTLRCSPISGHKSVSWYQQVLGQGPQFIFQYYEKEERGRGNFPDRFSARQFPNYSSELNVNALLLGDSALYLCASLSELNNEQFFGPGTRLTVL.

This clone was observed many times. The read halts 3 residues ahead of the CDR3 end, with the missing end drawn from the germline J gene. The chain recombines TRBV2 with TRBJ2-7; D is uncertain. The CDR3 is 11 amino acids. V was shortened by 5 bases and J by 1 base, with 3 bases between the two germline ends. The germline gives CDR1 SNHLY, CDR2 FYNNEI. CDR3 bases read: TGTGCCAGCAGTCCTTCCTACGAG. Its translation: CASSPSYE. In full, the CDR3 reads CASSPSYEQYF.

This clone was picked up many times. With the read ending 3 residues before the CDR3 end, the germline J gene is used to fill in that end. The chain couples TRBV20-1 to TRBJ1-4; D remains unclear. The V and J ends lost 3 bases and 0 bases respectively, with 11 bases between them. The CDR3 length is 15 residues. CDR1 is DFQATT and CDR2 is SNEGSKA in the germline V gene (reference sequence). CDR3 sequence reads: CSARLAPSTNEKLFF. The part of the CDR3 DNA that was read is TGCAGTGCTAGGTTGGCCCCGTCAACTAATGAAAAA.

This clone has at least ten counts. Read data end 3 residues before the CDR3 end; the end is taken from the germline J gene. The rearrangement joins TRBV2 to TRBJ2-7; the match to TRBD1 covers 8 bases. The CDR3 sequence is 16 residues long. Germline V CDR1 and CDR2: SNHLY, FYNNEI. The junction had 11 bases not matched to a gene; V was cut back by 1 base and J by 6 bases. The sequenced part of the CDR3 DNA is TGTGCCAGCAGTGAAGAGGCGGACAGGGTCAGCGGCGAG. As protein: CASSEEADRVSGE. The full CDR3 protein reads CASSEEADRVSGEQYF.

This clone was picked up many times. One junction end disagrees with the germline gene, perhaps due to a read error. CDR3 DNA, as far as it was read: TGCGCCAGCAGCCCCGTGGGACAGGGGAATGAG. Translated: CASSPVGQGNE. The CDR3 as a whole reads CASSPVGQGNEQFF. V is TRBV4-2 and J is TRBJ2-1; TRBD1 agrees at 10 bases. The missing CDR3 end, 3 residues past where the read stops, is filled in from the germline J gene. Germline CDR1 LGHNA, CDR2 YNFKEQ. This CDR3 is built from 14 residues.

This clone was picked up many times. The read comes to an end 3 residues before the CDR3 does, leaving the germline J gene to fill in the end. The chain is built from TRBV7-6 and TRBJ2-1, with 15 bases lining up with TRBD2. Looked up from germline, CDR1 is SGHVS and CDR2 is FNYEAQ. Unmatched junction bases numbered 9, after V lost 4 bases and J lost 5 bases. The CDR3 runs 18 residues. The sequenced part of the CDR3 DNA is TGTGCCAGCAGCTCCACCCCTGGGACTAGCGGGAGGCACAATGAG. Translation gives CASSSTPGTSGRHNE. The full CDR3 is CASSSTPGTSGRHNEQFF. Drawing the rest from reference TRBV7-6 and TRBJ2-1, the complete variable domain is GAGVSQSPRYKVTKRGQDVALRCDPISGHVSLYWYRQALGQGPEFLTYFNYEAQQDKSGLPNDRFSAERPEGSISTLTIQRTEQRDSAMYRCASSSTPGTSGRHNEQFFGPGTRLTVL.

This clone has at least ten counts. Sequencing ends 3 residues short of the CDR3 end; the germline J gene provides the rest. This chain connects TRBV6-2 or TRBV6-3 to TRBJ2-3; D remains unclear. Germline CDR1 reads MNHEY; CDR2 reads SVGEGT. Trimming pared 2 bases from V and 2 bases from J, leaving 11 bases between. This CDR3 is built from 15 residues. The CDR3 bases that were read are TGTGCCAGCAGTTACCTTTCACAGAACACAGATACG. This translates into CASSYLSQNTDT. The entire CDR3 is CASSYLSQNTDTQYF.

This clone was counted many times. With the read ending 3 residues before the CDR3 end, the germline J gene is used to fill in that end. V usage is TRBV19 and J usage is TRBJ2-1; 9 bases align to TRBD1. CDR1 and CDR2 from the germline V gene are LNHDA and SQIVND (reference sequence). After removal of 0 bases from V and 9 bases from J, the junction contained 12 bases not matched to a gene. The length of the CDR3 is 17 residues. The sequenced CDR3 bases are TGTGCCAGTAGTATAGAGAGGGGGACAGGGCTTATGCTTGAG. This translates into CASSIERGTGLMLE. The whole CDR3 region reads CASSIERGTGLMLEQFF.

This clone occurred many times. The read terminates 3 residues before the CDR3 end, so the remaining end is supplied by the germline J gene. V is TRBV2 and J is TRBJ2-1; 13 bases are a match to TRBD2. The CDR3 loop spans 17 amino acids. In germline, CDR1 is SNHLY, CDR2 FYNNEI. The trim removed 5 bases at V and 4 bases at J, leaving 8 bases unmatched. CDR3 DNA, as far as it was read: TGTGCCAGCAGTCCCCGACTAGCGGGAGGTCGGTACAATGAG. Its protein product is CASSPRLAGGRYNE. The whole CDR3 is CASSPRLAGGRYNEQFF.

This clone was found many times. The read ends 3 residues early relative to the CDR3; the germline J gene fills the gap. The genes are TRBV7-9 and TRBJ1-5; D is unclear. Germline V lookup: CDR1 SEHNR, CDR2 FQNEAQ (reference sequence). The CDR3 runs 14 residues. The V gene lost 1 base and the J gene lost 5 bases, with 9 bases spanning the gap. The CDR3 loop is CASSLGSGYQPQHF. The sequenced part of the CDR3 DNA is TGTGCCAGCAGCTTAGGGTCAGGATATCAGCCC.

In its sample, this clone was seen many times. The read comes to an end 3 residues before the CDR3 does, leaving the germline J gene to fill in the end. V is TRBV7-8 and J is TRBJ2-5; TRBD1 matches at 9 bases. Trimming removed 5 bases from V and 3 bases from J; junction bases left unmatched: 7. CDR3 length: 15 residues. Germline values: CDR1 SGHVS, CDR2 FQNEAQ. Incomplete CDR3 DNA: TGTGCCAGCAGCATACCGACAGGGGGTAAAGAGACC. It encodes CASSIPTGGKET. The full CDR3 reads CASSIPTGGKETQYF.

This clone was detected many times. The read gets to within 3 residues of the CDR3 end, and the germline J gene fills in the rest. The genes are TRBV20-1 and TRBJ2-7; D not certain. V was pared by 1 base and J by 2 bases, with 15 bases between. The germline V gene has CDR1 DFQATT and CDR2 SNEGSKA (reference sequence). The CDR3 consists of 15 residues. The CDR3 DNA, read in part, is TGCAGTGCTAGAGTCTCGTTAGACAAACCCTACGAG. Amino acid sequence: CSARVSLDKPYE. The complete CDR3 sequence is CSARVSLDKPYEQYF.

This clone was detected ten times or more. The CDR3 goes on 3 residues after the read ends, and that part is filled in from the germline J gene. The chain has TRBV6-1 and TRBJ2-3; D gene unclear. CDR1 is MNHNS and CDR2 is SASEGT in the germline V gene. The CDR3 sequence is 12 residues long. V gave up 4 bases and J gave up 3 bases, with 5 bases separating them. CDR3 loop: CASSALTDTQYF. CDR3 DNA, as far as it was read: TGTGCCAGCAGTGCCTTAACAGATACG.